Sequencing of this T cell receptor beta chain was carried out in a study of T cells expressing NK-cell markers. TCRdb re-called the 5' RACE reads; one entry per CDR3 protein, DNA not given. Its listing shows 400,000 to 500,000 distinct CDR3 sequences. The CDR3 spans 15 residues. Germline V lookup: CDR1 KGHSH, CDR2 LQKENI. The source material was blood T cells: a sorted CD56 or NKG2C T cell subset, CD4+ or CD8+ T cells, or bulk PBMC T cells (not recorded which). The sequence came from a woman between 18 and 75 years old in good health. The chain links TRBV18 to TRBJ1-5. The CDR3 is CASSPPVNSNQPQHF.